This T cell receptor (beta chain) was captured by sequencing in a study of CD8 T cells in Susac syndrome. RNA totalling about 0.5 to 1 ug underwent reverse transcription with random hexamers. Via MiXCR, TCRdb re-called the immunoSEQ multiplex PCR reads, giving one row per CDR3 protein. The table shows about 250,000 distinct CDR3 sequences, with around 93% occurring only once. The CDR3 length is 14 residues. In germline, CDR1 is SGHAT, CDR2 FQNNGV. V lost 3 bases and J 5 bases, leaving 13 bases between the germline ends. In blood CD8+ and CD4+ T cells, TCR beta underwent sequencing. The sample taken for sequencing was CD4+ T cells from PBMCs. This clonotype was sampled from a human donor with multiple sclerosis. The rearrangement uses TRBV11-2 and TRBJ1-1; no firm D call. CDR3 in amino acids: CASSLSGRPTEAFF. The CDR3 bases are TGTGCCAGCAGCTTGAGCGGACGCCCAACTGAAGCTTTCTTT.